A selection of T cell receptor beta chains follows, all from one sample in a study of cytomegalovirus exposure and HLA in healthy donors. Libraries were prepared by immunoSEQ multiplex PCR; TCRdb keeps only in-frame clonotypes and omits some of them. The sample has under 200,000 clones, roughly 91% seen once. Sequenced: PBMCs. The receptor set was obtained from a man younger than 35 in good health and CMV-seropositive. CDR3s include the opening cysteine and the closing phenylalanine or tryptophan. D genes are given only for firm matches. Expanded clones get a size class; other rows say once, few or many, or leave the size out.

j_call v_call clone_size d_call cdr3_aa cdr3_nt
TRBJ2-2 TRBV25-1 - TRBD2 CASSVSGGGTGELFF TGTGCCAGCAGTGTATCGGGAGGGGGGACCGGGGAGCTGTTTTTT
TRBJ2-4 TRBV12-5 - TRBD1 CASGLVLDRGLDIQYF TGTGCTAGTGGTTTGGTACTTGACAGGGGTTTGGACATTCAGTACTTC
TRBJ2-5 TRBV4-2 once TRBD1 CASSQGRDRAQETQYF TGTGCCAGCAGCCAAGGTCGCGACAGGGCCCAAGAGACCCAGTACTTC
TRBJ2-2 TRBV7-3 - TRBD2 CASSPEGGGRLNTGELFF TGTGCCAGCAGCCCGGAGGGGGGCGGGAGGCTTAACACCGGGGAGCTGTTTTTT
TRBJ1-2 TRBV19 - TRBD1 CASSILGQGGGYGYTF TGTGCCAGTAGTATCCTCGGACAGGGGGGTGGCTATGGCTACACCTTC
TRBJ2-3 TRBV19 - TRBD1 CASTRRSGGPTDTQYF TGTGCCAGTACTAGAAGGTCAGGGGGCCCCACAGATACGCAGTATTTT
TRBJ1-1 TRBV5-1 - - CASSLTSGAQAFF TGCGCCAGCAGCTTGACTTCAGGGGCCCAAGCTTTCTTT
TRBJ2-3 TRBV4-1 - - CASSPGSVDTQYF TGCGCCAGCAGCCCCGGTTCGGTAGATACGCAGTATTTT
TRBJ2-5 TRBV19 - - CASSPRSPVSQETQYF TGTGCCAGTAGTCCCCGGTCGCCCGTGAGCCAAGAGACCCAGTACTTC
TRBJ2-5 TRBV13 - - CASSLGTGFPQETQYF TGTGCCAGCAGCTTAGGGACAGGCTTTCCCCAAGAGACCCAGTACTTC
TRBJ2-3 TRBV29-1 - - CSVPDRASTDTQYF TGCAGCGTCCCGGACAGAGCTAGCACAGATACGCAGTATTTT
TRBJ2-1 TRBV2 - TRBD2 CASSLGLAGVYNEQFF TGTGCCAGCAGCCTGGGACTAGCGGGCGTCTACAATGAGCAGTTCTTC
TRBJ1-5 TRBV7-8 once TRBD1 CASSLARFKDRLYSNQPQHF TGTGCCAGCAGCTTAGCAAGATTTAAGGACAGGTTGTATAGCAATCAGCCCCAGCATTTT
TRBJ2-3 TRBV19 - - CASTETDTQYF TGTGCCAGTACGGAGACAGATACGCAGTATTTT
TRBJ2-5 TRBV25-1 - TRBD2 CASSESREHETQYF TGTGCCAGCAGTGAGTCGCGGGAGCATGAGACCCAGTACTTC
TRBJ2-7 TRBV7-2 - TRBD2 CASSLTSGRVYEQYF TGTGCCAGCAGCTTAACTAGCGGGAGAGTCTACGAGCAGTACTTC
TRBJ2-2 TRBV19 - TRBD2 CASISRAGTSGSKTGELFF TGTGCCAGTATCTCCCGCGCCGGGACTAGCGGGAGTAAAACCGGGGAGCTGTTTTTT
TRBJ1-3 TRBV30 once - CAWSRGGNTIYF TGTGCCTGGAGCAGGGGCGGAAACACCATATATTTT
TRBJ2-3 TRBV5-1 - TRBD2 CASSFFSGSADTQYF TGCGCCAGCAGCTTTTTTAGCGGGAGCGCAGATACGCAGTATTTT
TRBJ2-3 TRBV7-2 - TRBD2 CASSLLGGRSDTQYF TGTGCCAGCAGCTTACTCGGGGGGAGGTCAGATACGCAGTATTTT
TRBJ2-3 TRBV6-1 - TRBD2 CASSEPGLANTDTQYF TGTGCCAGCAGTGAACCAGGACTAGCGAACACAGATACGCAGTATTTT
TRBJ1-5 TRBV6-6 - - CASSYSRDQPQHF TGTGCCAGCAGTTACTCTCGGGATCAGCCCCAGCATTTT
TRBJ2-3 TRBV10-3 - - CAISESRKRISLYF TGTGCCATCAGTGAGTCGAGGAAGCGGATAAGTTTGTATTTT
TRBJ2-5 TRBV4-1 - - CASSPGDNQETQYF TGCGCCAGCAGCCCCGGGGACAACCAAGAGACCCAGTACTTC
TRBJ2-5 TRBV29-1 - - CSVESGLPSGQYF TGCAGCGTTGAATCCGGACTCCCATCGGGCCAGTACTTC
TRBJ2-5 TRBV5-1 - - CASSFGVVGEETQYF TGCGCCAGCAGCTTTGGAGTGGTGGGAGAAGAGACCCAGTACTTC
TRBJ2-2 TRBV4-1 - TRBD1 CASRPTGANTGELFF TGCGCCAGCAGGCCGACAGGGGCGAACACCGGGGAGCTGTTTTTT
TRBJ1-2 TRBV7-9 - TRBD1 CASSPTGVANYGYTF TGTGCCAGCAGCCCAACAGGGGTGGCTAACTATGGCTACACCTTC
TRBJ1-4 TRBV7-8 once TRBD1 CASSSRQGGEKLFF TGTGCCAGCAGCTCACGACAGGGTGGTGAAAAACTGTTTTTT
TRBJ2-7 TRBV11-3 - - CASSLVRQSYEQYF TGTGCCAGCAGCTTAGTACGACAATCCTACGAGCAGTACTTC
TRBJ2-6 TRBV14 - - CASSQLPQGSGANVLTF TGTGCCAGCAGCCAACTTCCGCAGGGGTCTGGGGCCAACGTCCTGACTTTC